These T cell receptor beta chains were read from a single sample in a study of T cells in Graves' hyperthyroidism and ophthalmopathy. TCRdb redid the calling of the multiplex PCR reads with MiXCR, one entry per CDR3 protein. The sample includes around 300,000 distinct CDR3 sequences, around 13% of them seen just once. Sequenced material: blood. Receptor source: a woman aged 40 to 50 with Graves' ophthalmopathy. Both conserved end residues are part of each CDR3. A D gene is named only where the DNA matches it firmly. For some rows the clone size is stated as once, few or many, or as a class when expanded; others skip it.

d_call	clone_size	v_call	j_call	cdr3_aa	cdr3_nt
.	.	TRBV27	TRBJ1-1	CASNIKRGTEAFF	TGTGCCAGCAACATAAAAAGGGGGACTGAAGCTTTCTTT
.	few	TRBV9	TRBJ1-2	CASSVVDMEGGYTF	TGTGCCAGCAGCGTAGTAGATATGGAAGGAGGCTACACCTTC
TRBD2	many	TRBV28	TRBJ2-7	CASSLIGGGQVLYEQYF	TGTGCCAGCAGTTTAATTGGCGGGGGGCAGGTCTTATACGAGCAGTACTTC
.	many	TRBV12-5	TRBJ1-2	CASGLSSGYYYGYTF	TGTGCTAGTGGTTTGTCGTCAGGGTATTATTATGGCTACACCTTC
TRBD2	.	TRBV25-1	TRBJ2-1	CSSSEKSGRKVEQFF	TGTTCCAGCAGTGAAAAAAGCGGGAGGAAGGTTGAGCAGTTCTTC
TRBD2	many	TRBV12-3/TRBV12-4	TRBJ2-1	CASSLRLSSGGVDEQFF	TGTGCCAGCAGTTTAAGGTTATCTAGCGGGGGGGTGGATGAGCAGTTCTTC
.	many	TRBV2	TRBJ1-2	CASSVSGGNNYGYTF	TGTGCCAGCAGTGTTTCTGGGGGTAACAACTATGGCTACACCTTC
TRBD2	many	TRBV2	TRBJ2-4	CASSTGTSSAKNIQYF	TGTGCCAGCAGTACCGGGACTAGCTCGGCCAAAAACATTCAGTACTTC
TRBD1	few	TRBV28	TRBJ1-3	CASSSQRPGQGAGNTIYF	TGTGCCAGCAGTTCCCAACGTCCGGGACAGGGTGCTGGAAACACCATATATTTT
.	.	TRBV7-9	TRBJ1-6	CASSTDPDGSPLHF	TGTGCCAGCAGCACCGACCCTGATGGTTCACCCCTCCACTTT
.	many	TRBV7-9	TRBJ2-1	CASRRDWASETTKRANEQFF	TGTGCCAGCAGGCGAGATTGGGCTAGCGAGACTACTAAGCGCGCGAATGAGCAGTTCTTC
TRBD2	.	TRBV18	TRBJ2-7	CASSSELAGVDEQYF	TGTGCCAGCTCGTCTGAATTAGCGGGGGTAGACGAGCAGTACTTC
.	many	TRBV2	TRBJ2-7	CASSIQGSDYEQYF	TGTGCCAGCAGTATTCAAGGCTCGGACTACGAGCAGTACTTC
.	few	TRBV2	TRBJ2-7	CASQAKGDSYEQYF	TGTGCCAGTCAAGCTAAAGGGGATTCCTACGAGCAGTACTTC
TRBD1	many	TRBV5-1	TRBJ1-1	CASSPGQRNTEAFF	TGCGCCAGCAGCCCGGGACAGCGGAACACTGAAGCTTTCTTT
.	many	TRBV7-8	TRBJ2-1	CASSLEVLGNEQFF	TGTGCCAGCAGCTTAGAGGTTTTAGGGAATGAGCAGTTCTTC
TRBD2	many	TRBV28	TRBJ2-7	CASSGGGLVFGQYF	TGTGCCAGCAGTGGGGGGGGACTAGTATTCGGGCAGTACTTC
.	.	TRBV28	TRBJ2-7	CASMGLFYEQYF	TGTGCCAGCATGGGACTTTTCTACGAGCAGTACTTC
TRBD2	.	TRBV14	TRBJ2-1	CASSQVLSSGRTYYNEQFF	TGTGCCAGCAGCCAAGTCTTATCGAGCGGGAGGACCTATTACAATGAGCAGTTCTTC
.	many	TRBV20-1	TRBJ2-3	CSARTGAPDTQYF	TGCAGTGCACGTACGGGAGCCCCAGATACGCAGTATTTT
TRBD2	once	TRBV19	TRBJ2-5	CASSFTSGQETQYF	TGTGCCAGTAGTTTTACTAGCGGACAAGAGACCCAGTACTTC
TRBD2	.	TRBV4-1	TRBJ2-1	CASSQVMTSGNNEQFF	TGCGCCAGCAGCCAAGTAATGACTAGCGGGAACAATGAGCAGTTCTTC
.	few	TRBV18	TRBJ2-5	CASSPPNYSARETQYF	TGTGCCAGCTCACCACCCAACTACTCCGCTCGGGAGACCCAGTACTTC
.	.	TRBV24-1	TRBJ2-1	CATSDPPGNEQFF	TGTGCCACCAGTGACCCACCGGGGAATGAGCAGTTCTTC
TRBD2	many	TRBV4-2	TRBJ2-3	CASSQDLMGGPGSSTDTQYF	TGTGCCAGCAGCCAAGATTTAATGGGAGGGCCGGGGAGCAGCACAGATACGCAGTATTTT
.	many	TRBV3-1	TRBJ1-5	CASSQGLSQPQHF	TGTGCCAGCAGCCAAGGGTTATCTCAGCCCCAGCATTTT
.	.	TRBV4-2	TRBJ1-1	CASSQEEGLGTEAFF	TGTGCCAGCAGCCAAGAGGAAGGGTTGGGCACTGAAGCTTTCTTT
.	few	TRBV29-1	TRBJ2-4	CSVEGTLGGIQYF	TGCAGCGTTGAAGGAACTCTGGGAGGCATTCAGTACTTC
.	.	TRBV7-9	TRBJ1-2	CASSPKTGPSNYGYTF	TGTGCCAGCAGCCCCAAGACAGGACCGAGTAACTATGGCTACACCTTC
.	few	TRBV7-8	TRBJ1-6	CASSLEQALLGSPLHF	TGTGCCAGCAGCTTAGAACAGGCACTATTGGGTTCACCCCTCCACTTT
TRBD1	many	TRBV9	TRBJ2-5	CASSVDREETQYF	TGTGCCAGCAGCGTTGACAGGGAAGAGACCCAGTACTTC
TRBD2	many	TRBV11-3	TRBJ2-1	CASSLELAGGYNEQFF	TGTGCCAGCAGCTTAGAGCTAGCGGGGGGTTACAATGAGCAGTTCTTC
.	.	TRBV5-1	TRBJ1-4	CASSSGAGPTLDGLFF	TGTGCCAGCAGCTCGGGGGCAGGTCCGACCCTTGACGGACTGTTTTTT
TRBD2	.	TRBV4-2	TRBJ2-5	CASSQVLASGQETQYF	TGTGCCAGCAGCCAAGTACTGGCTAGCGGACAAGAGACCCAGTACTTC
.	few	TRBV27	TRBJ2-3	CASSLPYTDTQYF	TGTGCCAGCAGTTTACCCTACACAGATACGCAGTATTTT
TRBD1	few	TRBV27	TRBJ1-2	CASSWTGGNGGYTF	TGTGCCAGCAGCTGGACAGGGGGCAATGGTGGCTACACCTTC
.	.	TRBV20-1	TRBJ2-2	CSAPLGGNTGELFF	TGCAGTGCCCCGCTAGGGGGAAACACCGGGGAGCTGTTTTTT
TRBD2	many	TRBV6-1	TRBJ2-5	CAINSGGLAGKRGETQYF	TGTGCCATCAACTCAGGGGGTCTAGCGGGAAAACGGGGAGAGACCCAGTACTTC
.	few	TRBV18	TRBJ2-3	CASSPAAGLSTDTQYF	TGTGCCAGCTCACCTGCGGCGGGGCTAAGCACAGATACGCAGTATTTT
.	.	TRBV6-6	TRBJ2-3	CASSYRPTDTQYF	TGTGCCAGCAGTTACCGACCCACAGATACGCAGTATTTT
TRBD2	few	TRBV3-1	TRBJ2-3	CASSPLTSGITDTQYF	TGTGCCAGCAGCCCTCTGACTAGCGGAATCACAGATACGCAGTATTTT
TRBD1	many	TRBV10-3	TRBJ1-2	CAIKDRDRDGYTF	TGTGCCATCAAAGATAGGGACAGGGATGGCTACACCTTC
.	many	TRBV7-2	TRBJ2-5	CASSLGGARQGRRETQYF	TGTGCCAGCAGCTTAGGGGGGGCAAGACAGGGACGGAGGGAGACCCAGTACTTC
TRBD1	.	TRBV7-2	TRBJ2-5	CASSLAKDRETQYF	TGTGCCAGCAGCTTAGCGAAGGACAGGGAGACCCAGTACTTC
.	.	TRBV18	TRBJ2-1	CASSPPAGSGQFF	TGTGCCAGCTCACCACCGGCCGGGTCGGGGCAGTTCTTC
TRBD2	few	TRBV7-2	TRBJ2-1	CASGTSGGSYNEQFF	TGTGCCAGCGGGACTAGCGGGGGCTCCTACAATGAGCAGTTCTTC
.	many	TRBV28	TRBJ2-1	CASSSGGWTALNEQFF	TGTGCCAGCAGTTCCGGCGGGTGGACAGCACTAAATGAGCAGTTCTTC
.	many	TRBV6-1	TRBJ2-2	CASSPWEQKNTGELFF	TGTGCCAGCAGTCCCTGGGAACAGAAGAACACCGGGGAGCTGTTTTTT
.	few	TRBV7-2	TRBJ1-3	CASGRTASGNTIYF	TGTGCCAGCGGACGGACAGCCTCTGGAAACACCATATATTTT
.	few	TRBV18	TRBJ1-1	CASSPPSRGGAEAFF	TGTGCCAGCTCACCACCGTCCAGGGGAGGGGCTGAAGCTTTCTTT
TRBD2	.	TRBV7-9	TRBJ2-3	CASSSQSGLEGEWSTDTQYF	TGTGCCAGCAGCTCACAGTCGGGACTAGAGGGAGAGTGGAGCACAGATACGCAGTATTTT
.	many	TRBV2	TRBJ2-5	CASRARETQYF	TGTGCCAGCAGAGCAAGGGAGACCCAGTACTTC
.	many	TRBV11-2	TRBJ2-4	CASGRGPSTRGDIQYF	TGTGCCAGTGGCAGGGGACCATCCACGAGGGGGGACATTCAGTACTTC
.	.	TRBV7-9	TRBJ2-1	CASSPAGWNEQFF	TGTGCCAGCAGCCCGGCCGGGTGGAATGAGCAGTTCTTC
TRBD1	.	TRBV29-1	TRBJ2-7	CSVRDRGYEQYF	TGCAGCGTGCGGGACAGGGGCTACGAGCAGTACTTC